Below, 19 T cell receptor beta chains from the same sample are listed, as sequenced in a study of blood T cell repertoires in COVID-19. Sequencing was performed with immunoSEQ multiplex PCR; in TCRdb, only in-frame clones are kept and a portion is missing. The sample holds roughly 380,000 clones, roughly 87% seen once. The sequenced sample consisted of PBMCs or T cells enriched from blood (not recorded which). All receptors come from a woman in her thirties who had recovered from COVID-19.

The chain combines TRBV27 with TRBJ2-7, with TRBD2 matching over 12 bases. CDR3 size: 21 residues. Trimming removed 6 bases from V and 0 bases from J; junction bases left unmatched: 21. Germline V gene sequence: CDR1 MNHEY, CDR2 SMNVEV (reference sequence). The CDR3 loop is CASSLVGTGLLAGGFSYEQYF. CDR3 bases: TGTGCCAGCAGCCTAGTTGGGACAGGATTACTAGCGGGAGGCTTCTCCTACGAGCAGTACTTC.

As regards this clone: Other DNA sequences of this sample code for an identical CDR3. In nucleotides, the CDR3 is TGTGCCAGCAGTTTAGGTCAGGGCTATGGCTACACCTTC. Its protein is CASSLGQGYGYTF. The chain uses TRBV28 and TRBJ1-2; the D gene is possibly TRBD1 (5 bases). The CDR3 covers 13 residues. Trimming removed 2 bases at V and 4 bases at J, with 8 bases between. Germline assignment: CDR1 MDHEN and CDR2 SYDVKM.

This rearrangement joins TRBV7-6 to TRBJ2-7; D is ambiguous. V gave up 0 bases and J gave up 5 bases, with 11 bases separating them. The CDR3 consists of 14 residues. Germline V lookup: CDR1 SGHVS, CDR2 FNYEAQ. CDR3 sequence: CASSLAGATNEQYF. The CDR3 nucleotides are TGTGCCAGCAGCTTAGCCGGAGCTACTAACGAGCAGTACTTC. Together with reference TRBV7-6 and TRBJ2-7, the CDR3 gives the full variable domain: GAGVSQSPRYKVTKRGQDVALRCDPISGHVSLYWYRQALGQGPEFLTYFNYEAQQDKSGLPNDRFSAERPEGSISTLTIQRTEQRDSAMYRCASSLAGATNEQYFGPGTRLTVT.

The gene calls are TRBV24-1 and TRBJ2-1; 7 nucleotides align to TRBD1. CDR1 is KGHDR, CDR2 SFDVKD, per germline. This CDR3 comprises 15 residues. With V trimmed by 3 bases and J by 7 bases, 8 bases remained unmatched. CDR3 sequence reads: CATSDADRIGNEQFF. The CDR3 DNA follows: TGTGCCACCAGTGATGCGGACAGGATTGGTAATGAGCAGTTCTTC.

This clone was found once. The chain carries TRBV6-5 and TRBJ1-5, with D maybe TRBD1 (6 bases). The CDR3 spans 15 residues. V dropped 0 bases and J dropped 6 bases, with 12 bases sitting between them. CDR1 is MNHEY and CDR2 is SVGAGI in the germline V gene. CDR3 sequence (DNA): TGTGCCAGCAGTTACTCGAGTACAGGGTCTCAGCCCCAGCATTTT. Translating it yields CASSYSSTGSQPQHF.

This clone was observed a handful of times. The chain has TRBV3-1 (or the pseudogene TRBV3-2) and TRBJ1-2; no reliable D call. Germline loops: CDR1 LGHDT, CDR2 YNNKEL (reference sequence). V dropped 6 bases and J dropped 0 bases, with 8 bases sitting between them. This CDR3 is 13 amino acids long. CDR3 in DNA: TGTGCCAGCAGGTTCATCCCTAACTATGGCTACACCTTC. This encodes CASRFIPNYGYTF.

The V gene is TRBV12-3 or TRBV12-4, the J gene TRBJ1-5; perhaps TRBD1 as D (5 bases). The CDR3 covers 13 residues. V was pared by 7 bases and J by 3 bases, with 10 bases between. The CDR3 DNA reads TGTGCCAGCACTCGGGACTACAATCAGCCCCAGCATTTT. It translates to CASTRDYNQPQHF.

The V gene is TRBV24-1, the J gene TRBJ2-2; 10 bases match TRBD1. The CDR3 runs 14 residues. The trim removed 7 bases at V and 5 bases at J, leaving 3 bases unmatched. Germline V CDR1 and CDR2: KGHDR, SFDVKD. The CDR3 nucleotides read TGTGCCACCAGGGGGACAGGGGAAACCGGGGAGCTGTTTTTT. Amino acid sequence: CATRGTGETGELFF.

In this sample, this clone turned up a few times. The chain has TRBV5-5 and TRBJ1-1, with D maybe TRBD1 (5 bases). The CDR3 length is 12 residues. Germline assignment: CDR1 SGHKS and CDR2 YYEKEE (reference sequence). Trimming left V 4 bases short and J 5 bases short, with 9 bases between. The CDR3 loop is CASSPEGTEAFF. CDR3 nucleotide sequence: TGTGCCAGCAGCCCGGAGGGGACTGAAGCTTTCTTT.

The chain uses TRBV29-1 and TRBJ2-1, with 10 positions matching TRBD1. Germline CDR1 is SQVTM and CDR2 is ANQGSEA. The J segment lost 0 bases and the V segment lost 4 bases, leaving 3 bases of the junction unmatched. This CDR3 contains 15 residues. CDR3 bases: TGCAGCGTTGCGAGGACAGGGGGCTCCTACAATGAGCAGTTCTTC. Protein sequence: CSVARTGGSYNEQFF.

The chain links TRBV21-1 to TRBJ2-7; the D segment call TRBD1 is taken from the table without a DNA check. TRBV21-1 is marked as a pseudogene. The length of the CDR3 is 12 residues. CDR3 in amino acids: CARVDRSYEQYF. The DNA for the CDR3 is TGTGCCAGAGTGGACAGATCCTACGAGCAGTACTTC.

The chain employs TRBV29-1 and TRBJ2-5; D might be TRBD1 (6 bases). The CDR3 loop spans 18 amino acids. Germline V gene lookup returns CDR1 SQVTM and CDR2 ANQGSEA. The V end was cut by 0 bases, the J end by 3 bases, with 23 bases between. CDR3 nucleotide sequence: TGCAGCGTTGAAGATCGGCAGGGGTATGGGGTGAACGAAGAGACCCAGTACTTC. This translates into CSVEDRQGYGVNEETQYF.

CDR3 protein: CASSFGSGNTIYF. The CDR3 DNA sequence: TGTGCCAGCAGCTTCGGCTCTGGAAACACCATATATTTT. The J gene is TRBJ1-3, the V gene TRBV5-6; D not certain. Per germline, CDR1 SGHDT and CDR2 YYEEEE. This CDR3 is built from 13 residues. Trimming took off 2 bases at V and 0 bases at J, with 3 bases between the two ends.

CDR3 protein: CASSLVLATGGTEAFF. The CDR3 DNA reads as TGCGCCAGCAGCTTGGTCCTGGCGACAGGGGGCACTGAAGCTTTCTTT. V usage is TRBV5-1 and J usage is TRBJ1-1; 9 bases are shared with TRBD1. The CDR3 contains 16 residues. Trimming cost V 0 bases and J 4 bases; bases outside gene matches: 7. CDR1 is SGHRS and CDR2 is YFSETQ in the germline V gene.

This clone was seen only a few times. The CDR3 loop reads CASSREQADGYTF. DNA for the CDR3: TGTGCCAGCAGTAGGGAGCAGGCGGATGGCTACACCTTC. The V call is TRBV7-2, the J call TRBJ1-2; D call uncertain. The germline gives CDR1 SGHTA, CDR2 FQGNSA. Trimming stripped 6 bases from V and 6 bases from J, with 14 bases between. The CDR3 consists of 13 residues.

The J gene is TRBJ1-2, the V gene TRBV30, with D possibly TRBD1 on 6 matching bases. Germline assignment: CDR1 GTSNPN and CDR2 SVGIG (reference sequence). This CDR3 is 13 amino acids long. V lost 8 bases and J lost 4, with 17 bases in between. The CDR3 here is CAHRDTNVYGYTF. As DNA, the CDR3 is TGTGCCCACAGGGACACCAACGTCTATGGCTACACCTTC.

This chain connects TRBV5-1 to TRBJ1-2; D might be TRBD1 (5 bases). The CDR3 covers 17 residues. Germline loops: CDR1 SGHRS, CDR2 YFSETQ. Trimming stripped 5 bases from V and 4 bases from J, with 24 bases between. CDR3 region: CASRALQAPQLSYGYTF. The CDR3 region has the DNA TGCGCCAGCAGGGCACTACAGGCGCCCCAATTGAGCTATGGCTACACCTTC.

The chain has TRBV7-9 and TRBJ2-3, with D possibly matching TRBD2 (6 bases). Germline V gene lookup returns CDR1 SEHNR and CDR2 FQNEAQ (reference sequence). This CDR3 has 15 amino acids. The V and J ends lost 4 bases and 2 bases respectively, with 13 bases between them. The CDR3 protein is CASSWTTQPTDTQYF. CDR3 coding DNA: TGTGCCAGCAGCTGGACTACGCAACCCACAGATACGCAGTATTTT. The whole variable domain, filled in from reference TRBV7-9 and TRBJ2-3, reads DTGVSQNPRHKITKRGQNVTFRCDPISEHNRLYWYRQTLGQGPEFLTYFQNEAQLEKSRLLSDRFSAERPKGSFSTLEIQRTEQGDSAMYLCASSWTTQPTDTQYFGPGTRLTVL.

The V gene is TRBV7-9, the J gene TRBJ1-1, with 10 bases fitting TRBD1. The CDR3 consists of 14 residues. Trimming removed 5 bases from V and 7 bases from J; junction bases left unmatched: 7. The germline CDR1 and CDR2 sequences are SEHNR and FQNEAQ (reference sequence). Here the CDR3 reads CASSPGQGRDEAFF. As DNA, the CDR3 is TGTGCCAGCAGCCCGGGACAGGGGAGAGATGAAGCTTTCTTT.